These 29 T cell receptor beta chains were all obtained from the same sample, sequenced in a study of blood T cell repertoires in COVID-19. Some clones are missing from TCRdb's copy, which holds only in-frame ones; the method was immunoSEQ multiplex PCR. The table has 150,000 to 200,000 clones, approximately 80% seen once. Sequenced input: peripheral blood. Source of these receptors: a woman of 80 years or more with acute or convalescent COVID-19.

V is TRBV5-1 and J is TRBJ1-1; no clear D gene. Trimming left V 0 bases short and J 2 bases short, with 5 bases between. The CDR3 contains 13 residues. The germline CDR1 and CDR2 sequences are SGHRS and YFSETQ. The CDR3 spells CASSLGRNTEAFF. In DNA, the CDR3 is TGCGCCAGCAGCTTGGGCAGAAACACTGAAGCTTTCTTT.

The chain combines TRBV19 with TRBJ2-1; TRBD2 aligns across 12 bases. Germline V gene data show CDR1 as LNHDA and CDR2 as SQIVND (reference sequence). Trimming at V came to 4 bases and at J to 11 bases, leaving 15 bases not matched to a gene. The CDR3 runs 17 residues. This CDR3 reads CASSKRTSGTLEGKQFF. The CDR3 DNA reads as TGTGCCAGTAGTAAGAGGACTAGCGGGACCTTAGAGGGGAAGCAGTTCTTC.

A word on this clone: An end of the junction differs from the germline gene, which may be a read error. The rearrangement links TRBV2 to TRBJ2-7, with 11 bases identical to TRBD2. The CDR3 consists of 13 residues. The germline CDR1 and CDR2 sequences are SNHLY and FYNNEI. The CDR3 protein is CAGRLAGRGEQYF. The DNA of the CDR3 is TGTGCCGGCAGACTAGCGGGACGAGGGGAGCAGTACTTC.

The chain recombines TRBV9 with TRBJ2-3; D ambiguous. The length of the CDR3 is 12 residues. Germline-derived CDR1 and CDR2 are SGDLS and YYNGEE. V lost 0 bases and J 3 bases, leaving 2 bases between the germline ends. The DNA for the CDR3 is TGTGCCAGCAGCGTAGTAACAGATACGCAGTATTTT. Its translation is CASSVVTDTQYF.

The chain is built from TRBV2 and TRBJ2-4; D perhaps matches TRBD1 (5 bases). CDR3 size: 14 residues. Germline CDR1 reads SNHLY; CDR2 reads FYNNEI. The V gene lost 6 bases and the J gene lost 0 bases, with 9 bases spanning the gap. This CDR3 is CASRETVAKNIQYF. The CDR3 DNA is TGTGCCAGCAGGGAGACAGTAGCCAAAAACATTCAGTACTTC.

In this sample, this clone turned up once. The chain couples TRBV11-3 to TRBJ2-3; D unresolved. The V gene lost 1 base and the J gene lost 2 bases, with 7 bases spanning the gap. Germline values: CDR1 SGHNT, CDR2 YENEEA. This CDR3 is 14 amino acids long. CDR3 in DNA: TGTGCCAGCAGCTTAGGACACCCCACAGATACGCAGTATTTT. This sequence encodes CASSLGHPTDTQYF.

This clone was recorded only once. This chain links TRBV6-6 with TRBJ1-2; 8 positions agree with TRBD1. CDR3 length equals 16 residues. After removal of 6 bases from V and 8 bases from J, the junction contained 17 bases not matched to a gene. Germline V gives CDR1 MNHNY, CDR2 SVGAGI (reference sequence). The CDR3 loop is CASRGWAGGARVGYTF. CDR3 coding DNA: TGTGCCAGCAGGGGTTGGGCAGGGGGCGCGAGAGTCGGCTACACCTTC.

This chain's CDR3 is CASSWDRVSGEQYF. The CDR3 DNA sequence: TGTGCCAGCAGCTGGGACAGGGTGTCCGGCGAGCAGTACTTC. The chain carries TRBV5-6 and TRBJ2-7, with 9 bases fitting TRBD1. CDR1 SGHDT and CDR2 YYEEEE come from the germline V gene. V gave up 3 bases and J gave up 6 bases; unmatched junction bases: 7. CDR3 length: 14 amino acids.

This sequence joins TRBV5-5 and TRBJ1-3; D gene uncertain. The CDR3 consists of 15 residues. V was trimmed by 3 bases and J by 2 bases, leaving 12 bases between them. Germline V CDR1 and CDR2: SGHKS, YYEKEE (reference sequence). In DNA form, the CDR3 reads TGTGCCAGCAGCTCCACTATCTTCCCTGGAAACACCATATATTTT. It specifies CASSSTIFPGNTIYF.

This chain connects TRBV5-8 to TRBJ1-2; TRBD1 agrees at 10 bases. Germline assignment: CDR1 SGHTS and CDR2 YDEGEE. V shed 4 bases and J 4 bases; nucleotides not matched to a gene: 7. The CDR3 sequence is 15 residues long. As DNA, the CDR3 is TGTGCCAGCAGCCGCGACAGGGGGCTGGGCTATGGCTACACCTTC. This encodes CASSRDRGLGYGYTF.

On this clone itself: The sample carries other DNA sequences with the same CDR3. The rearrangement links TRBV5-5 to TRBJ1-3, with D uncertain. The CDR3 covers 15 residues. The V end lost 0 bases, the J end lost 0 bases, and 7 bases lay between the germline ends. Germline assignment: CDR1 SGHKS and CDR2 YYEKEE (reference sequence). As DNA, the CDR3 is TGTGCCAGCAGCTTGGATTCGGGCTCTGGAAACACCATATATTTT. Translating gives CASSLDSGSGNTIYF. The full variable domain, its missing parts supplied by reference TRBV5-5 and TRBJ1-3, is DAGVTQSPTHLIKTRGQQVTLRCSPISGHKSVSWYQQVLGQGPQFIFQYYEKEERGRGNFPDRFSARQFPNYSSELNVNALLLGDSALYLCASSLDSGSGNTIYFGEGSWLTVV.

The chain carries TRBV11-2 and TRBJ1-5; D possibly corresponds to TRBD1 (5 bases). The length of the CDR3 is 14 residues. Germline assignment: CDR1 SGHAT and CDR2 FQNNGV. V lost 1 base, J lost 2 bases, and 6 bases lay in between. The CDR3 is CASSLGRGNQPQHF. The DNA of the CDR3 is TGTGCCAGCAGCTTAGGCAGGGGCAATCAGCCCCAGCATTTT.

The chain recombines TRBV19 with TRBJ2-1; D uncertain. The CDR3 consists of 14 residues. With 10 bases removed from V and 0 bases from J, the gap between germline ends came to 13 bases. In germline, CDR1 is LNHDA, CDR2 SQIVND (reference sequence). CDR3 loop: CATVNPSSYNEQFF. DNA for the CDR3: TGTGCCACCGTTAACCCGAGCTCCTACAATGAGCAGTTCTTC.

The chain couples TRBV27 to TRBJ1-4; unclear D gene. The germline V gene has CDR1 MNHEY and CDR2 SMNVEV (reference sequence). The CDR3 has 13 residues. The V gene lost 3 bases and the J gene lost 8 bases, with 10 bases spanning the gap. The CDR3 loop reads CASSFRSPEKLFF. In nucleotides, the CDR3 is TGTGCCAGCAGTTTTCGGTCGCCGGAAAAACTGTTTTTT.

The genes are TRBV6-5 and TRBJ2-7; D is perhaps TRBD1 (6 bases). The CDR3 has 13 amino acids. Germline CDR1 MNHEY, CDR2 SVGAGI. V was cut by 8 bases and J by 4 bases, with 15 bases left in between. CDR3 sequence reads: CASGWDKRYEQYF. DNA for the CDR3: TGTGCCAGCGGGTGGGACAAGAGGTACGAGCAGTACTTC.

The J gene is TRBJ2-3, the V gene TRBV5-1, with 9 bases matching TRBD2. Germline V gene data show CDR1 as SGHRS and CDR2 as YFSETQ. The CDR3 covers 16 residues. The V and J ends lost 0 bases and 4 bases, in that order; junction bases with no gene match: 6. The CDR3 coding sequence is TGCGCCAGCAGCTTGGAAGATAGCGGGAGCGCAGATACGCAGTATTTT. This gives the protein CASSLEDSGSADTQYF.

The chain combines TRBV6-5 with TRBJ2-1, with D perhaps matching TRBD1 (5 bases). CDR3 length: 15 amino acids. With 0 bases removed from V and 10 bases from J, the gap between germline ends came to 16 bases. The germline gives CDR1 MNHEY, CDR2 SVGAGI. CDR3 in DNA: TGTGCCAGCAGTTACTCGAGATCAGGGTTCTCGGAGCAGTTCTTC. Amino acids: CASSYSRSGFSEQFF.

This chain joins TRBV19 and TRBJ2-2, with a tentative D call TRBD1 (7 bases). V was trimmed by 6 bases and J by 6 bases, leaving 11 bases between them. The CDR3 covers 13 residues. Germline CDR1 and CDR2: LNHDA and SQIVND (reference sequence). CDR3 amino acids: CASRPGGSGELFF. The CDR3 DNA follows: TGTGCCAGTAGGCCAGGGGGGTCCGGGGAGCTGTTTTTT.

The chain joins TRBV5-1 to TRBJ2-6; 11 nucleotides agree with TRBD1. J lost 4 bases, V lost 0 bases, and 6 bases had no gene match. Germline CDR1 reads SGHRS; CDR2 reads YFSETQ. The CDR3 sequence is 18 residues long. CDR3 residues: CASSLAGQGARGANVLTF. For the CDR3, the DNA is TGCGCCAGCAGCTTGGCCGGACAGGGGGCGCGAGGGGCCAACGTCCTGACTTTC.

This rearrangement joins TRBV7-9 to TRBJ1-5; D may be TRBD1 (5 bases). Trimming removed 11 bases at V and 5 bases at J, with 19 bases between. The CDR3 is 14 amino acids. CDR1 and CDR2 from the germline V gene are SEHNR and FQNEAQ (reference sequence). CDR3 amino acids: CALNAGGGDQPQHF. In nucleotides, the CDR3 is TGTGCCTTAAATGCCGGGGGAGGGGATCAGCCCCAGCATTTT.

In the case of this clone: The same CDR3 can be traced to other DNA sequences in this sample. This sequence joins TRBV9 and TRBJ2-1; 7 bases align to TRBD1. J lost 1 base, V lost 3 bases, and 4 bases had no gene match. Germline loops: CDR1 SGDLS, CDR2 YYNGEE. The CDR3 has 15 residues. The CDR3 DNA is TGTGCCAGCAGCGCCAACAGGGGATCCTACAATGAGCAGTTCTTC. This sequence encodes CASSANRGSYNEQFF. Full variable domain (rest looked up from reference TRBV9 and TRBJ2-1): DSGVTQTPKHLITATGQRVTLRCSPRSGDLSVYWYQQSLDQGLQFLIQYYNGEERAKGNILERFSAQQFPDLHSELNLSSLELGDSALYFCASSANRGSYNEQFFGPGTRLTVL.

The chain couples TRBV2 to TRBJ1-2; the match to TRBD1 covers 10 bases. Per the germline V gene, CDR1 is SNHLY and CDR2 is FYNNEI. The V segment lost 1 base and the J segment 7 bases; nucleotides outside the gene matches: 3. This CDR3 is built from 14 residues. CDR3 sequence reads: CASSEETGGFGYTF. In DNA, the CDR3 is TGTGCCAGCAGTGAAGAGACAGGGGGCTTTGGCTACACCTTC.

V is TRBV19 and J is TRBJ1-1, with D uncertain. There are 12 residues in the CDR3. Looked up from germline, CDR1 is LNHDA and CDR2 is SQIVND (reference sequence). V was shortened by 1 base and J by 11 bases, with 11 bases between the two germline ends. In DNA form, the CDR3 reads TGTGCCAGTAGTATAGGTCGAAGAGAGGCTTTCTTT. It is translated as CASSIGRREAFF.

The chain recombines TRBV11-1 with TRBJ2-5; no clear D gene. CDR3 length equals 15 residues. Germline V gives CDR1 SGHAT, CDR2 FQDESV (reference sequence). V lost 5 bases and J lost 5, with 18 bases in between. The CDR3 sequence: CASSLWAPPTETQYF. The CDR3 DNA follows: TGTGCCAGCAGCCTTTGGGCTCCCCCCACGGAGACCCAGTACTTC.

A remark on this clone: Other DNA sequences in the sample encode the same CDR3. The chain employs TRBV7-2 and TRBJ1-2; no clear D gene. Trimming removed 2 bases at V and 8 bases at J, with 9 bases between. This CDR3 region has 12 residues. The germline V gene encodes CDR1 SGHTA and CDR2 FQGNSA. The CDR3 loop is CASSLSGGGYTF. The CDR3 region has the DNA TGTGCCAGCAGCTTATCCGGAGGAGGCTACACCTTC.

This chain links TRBV15 with TRBJ2-7; possibly TRBD1 for D (6 bases). There are 17 residues in the CDR3. The V end lost 0 bases, the J end lost 2 bases, and 17 bases lay between the germline ends. The germline V gene has CDR1 LNHNV and CDR2 YYDKDF (reference sequence). CDR3 DNA: TGTGCCACCAGCAGAGATAAGGGGTTGGACAGACCCTACGAGCAGTACTTC. Residues: CATSRDKGLDRPYEQYF.

The rearrangement links TRBV5-1 to TRBJ1-1, with D perhaps matching TRBD1 (6 bases). V was clipped by 2 bases and J by 10 bases, with 18 bases between them. CDR1 SGHRS and CDR2 YFSETQ come from the germline V gene. The CDR3 runs to 14 residues. The CDR3 bases are TGCGCCAGCAGCTTTACCCAACAGGGTCGAGGAGCTTTCTTT. This codes for CASSFTQQGRGAFF.

The chain employs TRBV7-9 and TRBJ2-2; 7 bases are shared with TRBD2. Germline CDR1 SEHNR, CDR2 FQNEAQ (reference sequence). CDR3 length equals 13 residues. V lost 5 bases and J lost 6; bases outside the gene matches: 3. The CDR3: CASSPSGAGELFF. The CDR3, as DNA: TGTGCCAGCAGCCCTAGCGGCGCCGGGGAGCTGTTTTTT.

With regard to this clone: This specimen includes other DNA sequences encoding the same CDR3. The chain links TRBV6-5 to TRBJ1-3; D unresolved. CDR3 length: 13 amino acids. Germline CDR1 reads MNHEY; CDR2 reads SVGAGI. Trimming removed 2 bases at V and 3 bases at J, with 5 bases between. DNA of the CDR3: TGTGCCAGCAGTTACCCCGGTGGAAACACCATATATTTT. This gives the protein CASSYPGGNTIYF.